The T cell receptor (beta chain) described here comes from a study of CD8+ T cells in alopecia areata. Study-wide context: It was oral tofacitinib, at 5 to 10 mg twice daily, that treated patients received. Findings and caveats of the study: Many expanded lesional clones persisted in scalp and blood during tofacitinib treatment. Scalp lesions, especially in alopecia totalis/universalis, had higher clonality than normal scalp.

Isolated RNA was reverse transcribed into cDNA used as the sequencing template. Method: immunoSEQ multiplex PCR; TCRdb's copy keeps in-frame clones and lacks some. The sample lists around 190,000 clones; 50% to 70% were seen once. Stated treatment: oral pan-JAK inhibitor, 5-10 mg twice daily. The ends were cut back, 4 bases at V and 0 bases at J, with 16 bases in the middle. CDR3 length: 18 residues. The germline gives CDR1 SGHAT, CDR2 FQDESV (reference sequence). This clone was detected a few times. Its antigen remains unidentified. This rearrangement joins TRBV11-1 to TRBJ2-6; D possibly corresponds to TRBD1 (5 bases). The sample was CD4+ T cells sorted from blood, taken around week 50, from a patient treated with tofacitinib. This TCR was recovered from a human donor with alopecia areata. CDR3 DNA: TGTGCCAGCAGCTCAAAACAGGCGATCAGCTCTGGGGCCAACGTCCTGACTTTC. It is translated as CASSSKQAISSGANVLTF.